This T cell receptor beta chain was found in a study of blood T cell repertoires in COVID-19. Overall study context: The samples span acute and convalescent COVID-19 from the United States, Italy and Spain. The cDNA or gDNA used as material had been derived from T cells, B-cell-depleted T cells, or PBMCs.

Germline V gene data show CDR1 as SGHNT and CDR2 as YYREEE (reference sequence). This CDR3 spans 16 amino acids. V lost 3 bases, J lost 2 bases, and 9 bases stayed unmatched. As processed by the authors: Nucleated cell counts were estimated from reference gene primer amplification. Only in-frame clones appear in the TCRdb table, and some are missing; sequencing was by immunoSEQ multiplex PCR. That table furnishes V, J and clone size, whereas the DNA furnished D and trimming. This sample has a few hundred thousand clones, with approximately 89% found just once. The rearrangement links TRBV5-4 to TRBJ2-5; 8 bases align to TRBD1. The sequenced material came from peripheral blood. The origin of this receptor is an older woman with COVID-19, enrolled during active disease. Written as DNA, the CDR3 is TGTGCCAGCAGCTCGGACTACAGGGGGAAACAAGAGACCCAGTACTTC. Its protein product is CASSSDYRGKQETQYF.